These 14 T cell receptor beta chains were all obtained from the same sample, sequenced in a study of vaccination and CD4 T cells after COVID-19. Oncomine TCR Beta short-read sequencing was applied to DNA from cultured CD4+ T cells. Each CDR3 protein gets one entry after TCRdb re-called the PCR reads with MiXCR. The data hold about 25,000 distinct CDR3 sequences, with under 55% observed a single time. No cognate antigen is known for these TCRs. As for treatment: roughly 10-day PBMC culture with coronavirus spike peptide pools or control peptides (ViraFEST assay). The sample was CD4+ T cells from blood, cultured in vitro. Receptors were obtained from a human donor who had recovered from COVID-19.

V gene TRBV5-6 combines with J gene TRBJ2-5; TRBD2 is a possible D gene (6 bases). The V gene lost 0 bases and the J gene lost 7 bases, with 22 bases spanning the gap. The V gene's germline CDR1 is SGHDT and CDR2 YYEEEE. The CDR3 is 17 amino acids. CDR3 region: CASSLGYSRREKATQYF. CDR3 bases: TGTGCCAGCAGCTTGGGCTACAGCAGACGGGAGAAGGCGACCCAGTACTTC.

This sequence joins TRBV10-3 and TRBJ2-7; possibly TRBD1 or TRBD2 for D (5 bases each). This CDR3 is 18 amino acids long. Germline V gene data show CDR1 as ENHRY and CDR2 as SYGVKD. Trimming removed 4 bases from V and 0 bases from J, with 22 bases in between. The CDR3 sequence is CAISGTIRDRPNSYEQYF. The CDR3 DNA is TGTGCCATCAGTGGGACAATCAGGGACCGACCCAACTCCTACGAGCAGTACTTC.

CDR3 amino acids: CASSEPGTSGRKETQYF. The CDR3 DNA sequence: TGCGCCAGCAGTGAGCCCGGGACTAGCGGGAGAAAAGAGACCCAGTACTTC. The chain recombines TRBV10-1 with TRBJ2-5; 14 bases map to TRBD2. V was pared by 2 bases and J by 3 bases, with 5 bases of the junction left unmatched. This CDR3 spans 17 amino acids. Germline V gives CDR1 WNHNN, CDR2 SYGVQD (reference sequence).

This clonotype was detected once. The chain has TRBV4-3 and TRBJ1-1, with 8 bases matching TRBD1. Unmatched junction bases numbered 3, after V lost 2 bases and J lost 4 bases. Germline CDR1 LGHNA, CDR2 YSLEER. The CDR3 loop spans 14 amino acids. CDR3: CASSQTDRATEAFF. The DNA of the CDR3 is TGCGCCAGCAGCCAAACGGACAGGGCCACTGAAGCTTTCTTT.

There are a few counts of this clonotype. The chain recombines TRBV20-1 with TRBJ1-5, with 9 bases lining up with TRBD1. Trimming took 1 base from V and 2 from J; bases not matched to a gene: 0. This CDR3 has 14 amino acids. In germline, CDR1 is DFQATT, CDR2 SNEGSKA (reference sequence). CDR3 nucleotide sequence: TGCAGTGCTAGAGGGACAGGGGGCAATCAGCCCCAGCATTTT. Protein: CSARGTGGNQPQHF.

The genes are TRBV6-1 and TRBJ2-7; perhaps TRBD2 as D (5 bases). This CDR3 comprises 13 residues. The germline gives CDR1 MNHNS, CDR2 SASEGT. The V and J ends lost 7 bases and 3 bases respectively, with 13 bases between them. This CDR3 reads CASTPPGSYEQYF. The CDR3, as DNA: TGTGCCAGCACTCCCCCGGGAAGCTACGAGCAGTACTTC.

The rearrangement uses TRBV20-1 and TRBJ1-5; D gene unclear. The germline V and J ends were trimmed by 0 bases and 4 bases, with 4 bases remaining between them. From germline, CDR1 is DFQATT and CDR2 SNEGSKA (reference sequence). The CDR3 totals 12 residues. CDR3 protein: CSARDPNQPQHF. CDR3 in DNA: TGCAGTGCTAGAGATCCAAATCAGCCCCAGCATTTT.

The V and J genes are TRBV7-9 and TRBJ2-7; D gene uncertain. In germline, CDR1 is SEHNR, CDR2 FQNEAQ (reference sequence). V lost 2 bases and J 3 bases, leaving 11 bases between the germline ends. The CDR3 is 14 amino acids. As DNA, the CDR3 is TGTGCCAGCAGCTTATCTCAAGGGTACTACGAGCAGTACTTC. Translated, it gives CASSLSQGYYEQYF.

The sample holds a few counts of this clonotype. The chain uses TRBV7-8 and TRBJ2-1, with 11 bases matching TRBD2. The germline gives CDR1 SGHVS, CDR2 FQNEAQ. The CDR3 runs to 14 residues. Trimming removed 6 bases from V and 6 bases from J; junction bases left unmatched: 4. Here the CDR3 reads CASRVAGGRNEQFF. The CDR3 DNA reads as TGTGCCAGCAGGGTAGCGGGGGGGCGCAATGAGCAGTTCTTC.

The chain has TRBV20-1 and TRBJ2-5; TRBD2 matches at 10 bases. CDR1 and CDR2 (germline): DFQATT, SNEGSKA (reference sequence). CDR3 length: 15 residues. The V gene end was trimmed by 2 bases and the J gene end by 5 bases; junction bases not matched to a gene: 8. The CDR3 bases are TGCAGTGCTAGAAGCCTAGCGGGAGAATGGGAGACCCAGTACTTC. Protein product: CSARSLAGEWETQYF.

This clonotype was recorded a few times. The rearrangement uses TRBV20-1 and TRBJ1-1; 7 bases fit TRBD1. V trimming: 0 bases; J trimming: 1 base; junction bases outside the gene matches: 8. CDR1 is DFQATT and CDR2 is SNEGSKA in the germline V gene (reference sequence). The length of the CDR3 is 16 residues. CDR3 sequence reads: CSARDSVRGWNTEAFF. The CDR3 nucleotides are TGCAGTGCTAGAGATTCGGTCAGGGGGTGGAACACTGAAGCTTTCTTT.

This chain connects TRBV28 to TRBJ2-2; D may be TRBD2 (7 bases). The V gene's germline CDR1 is MDHEN and CDR2 SYDVKM. Trimming stripped 3 bases from V and 5 bases from J, with 13 bases between. The CDR3 has 15 amino acids. The CDR3 DNA sequence: TGTGCCAGCAGTTTGGGGGGGGCTCCAACCGGGGAGCTGTTTTTT. This translates into CASSLGGAPTGELFF.

This rearrangement joins TRBV7-2 to TRBJ2-7, with a possible D match to TRBD1 (5 bases). CDR1 is SGHTA, CDR2 FQGNSA, per germline. There are 13 residues in the CDR3. V was trimmed by 5 bases and J by 3 bases, leaving 11 bases between them. CDR3 bases: TGTGCCAGCAGCGGGCGACAGCACTACGAGCAGTACTTC. It codes for CASSGRQHYEQYF.

This clonotype was seen a few times. The chain links TRBV6-1 to TRBJ2-3; D possibly corresponds to TRBD1 (6 bases). Between the trimmed V and J ends, which lost 9 bases and 3 bases, there was a span of 13 bases. This CDR3 is 13 amino acids long. Germline CDR1 MNHNS, CDR2 SASEGT. The CDR3 is CASMDSVTDTQYF. Here the CDR3 DNA reads TGTGCCAGTATGGACAGTGTAACAGATACGCAGTATTTT.